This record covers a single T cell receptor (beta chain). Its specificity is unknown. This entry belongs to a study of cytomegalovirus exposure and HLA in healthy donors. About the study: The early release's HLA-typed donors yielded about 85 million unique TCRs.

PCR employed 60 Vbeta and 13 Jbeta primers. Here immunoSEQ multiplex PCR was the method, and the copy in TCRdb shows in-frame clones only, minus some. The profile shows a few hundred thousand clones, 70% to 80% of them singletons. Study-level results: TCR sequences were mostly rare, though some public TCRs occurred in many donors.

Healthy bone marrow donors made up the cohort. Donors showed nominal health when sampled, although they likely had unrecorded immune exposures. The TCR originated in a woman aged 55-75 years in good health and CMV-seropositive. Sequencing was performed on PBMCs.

The CDR3 sequence: CASSIGRDRVVTGELFF. The CDR3 region has the DNA TGTGCCAGTAGTATAGGAAGGGACAGGGTAGTCACCGGGGAGCTGTTTTTT. The chain combines TRBV19 with TRBJ2-2, with 9 bases lining up with TRBD1. The CDR3 sequence is 17 residues long. CDR1 and CDR2 (germline): LNHDA, SQIVND (reference sequence). With V trimmed by 1 base and J by 4 bases, 7 bases remained unmatched.